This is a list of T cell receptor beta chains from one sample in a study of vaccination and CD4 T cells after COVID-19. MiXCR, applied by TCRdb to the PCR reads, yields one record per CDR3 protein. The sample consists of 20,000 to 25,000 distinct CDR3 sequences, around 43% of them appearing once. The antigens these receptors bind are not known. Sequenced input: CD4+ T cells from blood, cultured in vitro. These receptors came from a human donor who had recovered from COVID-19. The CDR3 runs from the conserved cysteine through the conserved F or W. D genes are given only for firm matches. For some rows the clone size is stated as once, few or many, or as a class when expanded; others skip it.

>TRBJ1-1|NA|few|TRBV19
TGTGCCAGTAGTATAATCCAAACAGGGACTGAAGCTTTCTTT
CASSIIQTGTEAFF
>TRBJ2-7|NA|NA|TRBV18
TGTGCCAGCTCACCCGGACGCGGCTACGAGCAGTACTTC
CASSPGRGYEQYF
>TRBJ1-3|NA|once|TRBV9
TGTGCCAGCAGCGTAAGTGAGCAGGATTACTCTGGAAACACCATATATTTT
CASSVSEQDYSGNTIYF
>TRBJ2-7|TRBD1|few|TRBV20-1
TGCAGTGCAGCCGGGACAGGGGGCCTCGAGCAGTACTTC
CSAAGTGGLEQYF
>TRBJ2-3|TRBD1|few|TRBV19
TGTGCCAGTATTGACAGGGGCGGCACAGATACGCAGTATTTT
CASIDRGGTDTQYF
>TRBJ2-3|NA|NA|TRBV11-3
TGTGCCAGCAGTCCGACAGGGACTTTCACAGATACGCAGTATTTT
CASSPTGTFTDTQYF
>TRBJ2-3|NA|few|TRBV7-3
TGTGCCAGCAGTCCCCTAGGACAGAGCACAGATACGCAGTATTTT
CASSPLGQSTDTQYF
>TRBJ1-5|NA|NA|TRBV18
TGTGCCAGCTCACAACAGGGAATGAATCAGCCCCAGCATTTT
CASSQQGMNQPQHF
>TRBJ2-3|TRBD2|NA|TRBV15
TGTGCCACCAGCAGAGGGGCGAGCGGGGGCCGAATAAGCACAGATACGCAGTATTTT
CATSRGASGGRISTDTQYF
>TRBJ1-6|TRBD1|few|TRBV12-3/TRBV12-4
TGTGCCAGCAGCACCCACAGGGGGCGATCCTATAATTCACCCCTCCACTTT
CASSTHRGRSYNSPLHF
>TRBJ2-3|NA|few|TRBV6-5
TGTGCCAGCAGTTCATACGGGAGTGGCACAGATACGCAGTATTTT
CASSSYGSGTDTQYF
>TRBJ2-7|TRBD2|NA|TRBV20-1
TGCAGTGCCGGGGGGGCCCACGAGCAGTACTTC
CSAGGAHEQYF
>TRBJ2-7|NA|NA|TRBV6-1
TGTGCCAGCAGTGAAGTGGCCAGTCCCAACGAGCAGTACTTC
CASSEVASPNEQYF
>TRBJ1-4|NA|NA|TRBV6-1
TGTGCCAGCAGCCCCTTGGCAGGCCTTAATGAAAAACTGTTTTTT
CASSPLAGLNEKLFF
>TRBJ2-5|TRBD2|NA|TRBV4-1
TGCGCCAGCAGCCAAGCGGGGGAGGGCTTCCCCCAAGAGACCCAGTACTTC
CASSQAGEGFPQETQYF
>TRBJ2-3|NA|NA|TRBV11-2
TGTGCCAGCAGCTCGGGAGATACGCAGTATTTT
CASSSGDTQYF
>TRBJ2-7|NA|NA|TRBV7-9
TGTGCCAGCAGCTTAGACAACTACGAGCAGTACTTC
CASSLDNYEQYF
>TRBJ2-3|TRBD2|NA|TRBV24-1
TGTGCCACCAGTGATCCAGGACTAGCCAGCACAGATACGCAGTATTTT
CATSDPGLASTDTQYF
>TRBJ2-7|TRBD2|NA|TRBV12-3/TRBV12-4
TGTGCCAGCAGTTTTTGGGAGGGAACCTACGAGCAGTACTTC
CASSFWEGTYEQYF
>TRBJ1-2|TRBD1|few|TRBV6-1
TGTGCCAGCAGACGGACCGGGACAGGCTATGGCTACACCTTC
CASRRTGTGYGYTF
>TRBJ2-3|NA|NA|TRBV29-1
TGCAGCGATGAAGGAAGGGGCCGCCGCACAGATACGCAGTATTTT
CSDEGRGRRTDTQYF
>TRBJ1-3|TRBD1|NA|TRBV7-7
TGTGCCAGCAGCAAACAACCGACGGGACAGGGATCCACCATATATTTT
CASSKQPTGQGSTIYF
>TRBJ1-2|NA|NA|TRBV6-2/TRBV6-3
TGTGCCAGCAGTTCCGATGAGGGCAGGAAGAGGGCTAACTATGGCTACACCTTC
CASSSDEGRKRANYGYTF
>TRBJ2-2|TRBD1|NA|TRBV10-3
TGTGCCATCAGTGAGTTTCCCGGACAGGGTGCCGGGGAGCTGTTTTTT
CAISEFPGQGAGELFF
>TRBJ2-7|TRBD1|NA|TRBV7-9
TGTGCCAGCAGCTCCTCCGGGACAGGGGGCTACGAGCAGTACTTC
CASSSSGTGGYEQYF
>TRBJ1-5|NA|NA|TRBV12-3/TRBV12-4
TGTGCCAGCAGTTCAGATCTCATTAGCAATCAGCCCCAGCATTTT
CASSSDLISNQPQHF
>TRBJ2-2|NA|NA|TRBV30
TGTGCCTGGAGTGTAAGGGGACCCACCGGGGAGCTGTTTTTT
CAWSVRGPTGELFF
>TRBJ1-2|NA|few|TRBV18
TGTGCCAGCTCACCCGTGACATCAACTAACTATGGCTACACCTTC
CASSPVTSTNYGYTF
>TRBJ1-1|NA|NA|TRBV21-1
TGTGCCAGCAGCCTCGCGAGGGGACAGCACACTGAAGCTTTCTTT
CASSLARGQHTEAFF
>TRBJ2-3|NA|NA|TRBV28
TGTGCCAGCAGGGTTTCTGTCAGCACAGATACGCAGTATTTT
CASRVSVSTDTQYF
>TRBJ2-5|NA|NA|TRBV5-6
TGTGCCAGCAGCTTGGTAGGGGGTGAGGAGACCCAGTACTTC
CASSLVGGEETQYF
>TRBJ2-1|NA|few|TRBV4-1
TGCGCCAGCAGCCTCGCGGGCGGGGCTTACAATGAGCAGTTCTTC
CASSLAGGAYNEQFF
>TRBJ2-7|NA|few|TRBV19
TGTGCCAGTAGTACGCGGGCCAGGGGCTTCTACGAGCAGTACTTC
CASSTRARGFYEQYF
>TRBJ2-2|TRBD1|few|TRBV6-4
TGTGCCAGCAGTGACACCCGGGACAGGGACACCGGGGAGCTGTTTTTT
CASSDTRDRDTGELFF
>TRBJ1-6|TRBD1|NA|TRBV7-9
TGTGCCAGCAGCTCCGCCGGGACAGGGGGCGAAGCCCTCCACTTT
CASSSAGTGGEALHF
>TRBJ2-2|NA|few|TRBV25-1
TGTGCCAGCAGTGAAACTGTGGCTGGCACCGGGGAGCTGTTTTTT
CASSETVAGTGELFF
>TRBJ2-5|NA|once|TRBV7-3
TGTGCCAGCAGCTTAATGGGCCAAGGGACCCAGTACTTC
CASSLMGQGTQYF
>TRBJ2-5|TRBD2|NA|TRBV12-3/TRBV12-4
TGTGCCAGCAGTTTACGGACTAGCCAAGAGACCCAGTACTTC
CASSLRTSQETQYF
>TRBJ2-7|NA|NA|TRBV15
TGTGCCACCAGCAGAGATCACGAGCAGTACTTC
CATSRDHEQYF
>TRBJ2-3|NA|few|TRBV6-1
TGTGCCAGCAGAGCAGGGGTGGGCAGGACAGATACGCAGTATTTT
CASRAGVGRTDTQYF
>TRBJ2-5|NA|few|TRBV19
TGTGCCAGTAGTGCCACAGGGTCATCGTGGCAAGAGACCCAGTACTTC
CASSATGSSWQETQYF
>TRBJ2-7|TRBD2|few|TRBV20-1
TGCAGTGCTAGAGATGGGGGACTAGCGGGAGGGGGGATTGTCGAGCAGTACTTC
CSARDGGLAGGGIVEQYF
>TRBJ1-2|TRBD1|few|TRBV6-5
TGTGCCAGCAGTTATGGGGACAGGGGCAACTATGGCTACACCTTC
CASSYGDRGNYGYTF
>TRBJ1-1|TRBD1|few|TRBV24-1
TGTGCCACCAGAACCGGGACAGGGTTTGCGAACACTGAAGCTTTCTTT
CATRTGTGFANTEAFF
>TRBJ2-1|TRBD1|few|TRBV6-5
TGTGCCAGCAGTTATTCACAGGGGGTTGGTGAGCAGTTCTTC
CASSYSQGVGEQFF
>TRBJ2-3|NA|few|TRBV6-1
TGTGCCAGCAGTCGACGGGATGTGAGCACAGATACGCAGTATTTT
CASSRRDVSTDTQYF
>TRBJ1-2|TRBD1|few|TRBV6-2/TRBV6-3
TGTGCCAGCAGTTACAACAGGGGTGGCTACACCTTC
CASSYNRGGYTF
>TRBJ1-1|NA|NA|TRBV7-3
TGTGCCAGCAGCTTTTCGGGGAACACTGAAGCTTTCTTT
CASSFSGNTEAFF
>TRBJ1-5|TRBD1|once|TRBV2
TGTGCCAGCAGCGGCGGGACAGATCAGCCCCAGCATTTT
CASSGGTDQPQHF
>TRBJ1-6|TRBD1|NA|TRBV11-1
TGTGCCAGCAGCCGGGACAGGGATTCACCCCTCCACTTT
CASSRDRDSPLHF
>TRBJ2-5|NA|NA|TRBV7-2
TGTGCCAGCAGTCCGGCGGGATGGAGAGAGACCCAGTACTTC
CASSPAGWRETQYF
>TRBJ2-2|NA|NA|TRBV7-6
TGTGCCAGCAGCTTAGTGACGGGGGCAGGGACCGGGGAGCTGTTTTTT
CASSLVTGAGTGELFF
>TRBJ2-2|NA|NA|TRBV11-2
TGTGCCAGCAGCCAACCCTTCGGGGAGCTGTTTTTT
CASSQPFGELFF
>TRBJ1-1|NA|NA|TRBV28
TGTGCCGCCCCCTTGCCCGGGGGGACGAGCACTGAAGCTTTCTTT
CAAPLPGGTSTEAFF
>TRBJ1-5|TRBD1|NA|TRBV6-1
TGTGCCAGCAGGGGACAGGGCATGGGCAATCAGCCCCAGCATTTT
CASRGQGMGNQPQHF
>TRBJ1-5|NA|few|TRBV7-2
TGTGCCAGCAGCTTAGGTGTCAGGGAAAATCAGCCCCAGCATTTT
CASSLGVRENQPQHF